This T cell receptor beta chain was profiled in a study of PD-1 blockade in classical Hodgkin lymphoma. Specified time point: cycle 4 day 1 (C4D1), after around six weeks of nivolumab. Every single patient, without exception, relapsed after autologous stem cell transplantation, and brentuximab vedotin exposure varied. The table came from immunoSEQ multiplex PCR; TCRdb's copy has only in-frame clones and leaves some out. The table includes about 93,000 clones, roughly 78% detected once. The V end was cut by 5 bases, the J end by 1 base, with 10 bases between. This CDR3 is built from 14 residues. The V gene's germline CDR1 is SNHLY and CDR2 FYNNEI.

The sequence was obtained from a human donor with classical Hodgkin lymphoma. Sequenced here: peripheral blood mononuclear cells (PBMCs), sampled before the fourth cycle of nivolumab. The chain is built from TRBV2 and TRBJ2-3, with D perhaps TRBD1 or TRBD2 (5 bases each). CDR3 DNA sequence: TGTGCCAGCAGTCGGGACGCGGGCACAGATACGCAGTATTTT. This codes for CASSRDAGTDTQYF.